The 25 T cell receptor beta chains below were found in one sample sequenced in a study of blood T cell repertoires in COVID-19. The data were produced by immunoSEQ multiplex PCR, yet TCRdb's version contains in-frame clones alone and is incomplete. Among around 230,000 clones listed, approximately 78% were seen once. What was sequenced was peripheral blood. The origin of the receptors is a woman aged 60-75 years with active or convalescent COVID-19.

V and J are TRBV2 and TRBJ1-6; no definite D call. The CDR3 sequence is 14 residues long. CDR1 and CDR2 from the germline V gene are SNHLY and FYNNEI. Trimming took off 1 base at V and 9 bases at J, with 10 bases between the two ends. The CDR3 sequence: CASSEEGRGSPLHF. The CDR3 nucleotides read TGTGCCAGCAGTGAAGAAGGGAGAGGTTCACCCCTCCACTTT.

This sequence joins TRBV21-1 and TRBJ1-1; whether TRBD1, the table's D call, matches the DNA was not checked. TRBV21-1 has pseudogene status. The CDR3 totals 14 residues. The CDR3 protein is CASSPGTGGTEAFF. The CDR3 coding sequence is TGTGCCAGCAGCCCCGGGACAGGGGGAACTGAAGCTTTCTTT.

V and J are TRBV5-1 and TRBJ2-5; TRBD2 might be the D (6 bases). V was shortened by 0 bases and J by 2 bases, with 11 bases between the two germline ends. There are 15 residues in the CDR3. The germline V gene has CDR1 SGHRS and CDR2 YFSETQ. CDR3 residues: CASSLVAGFQETQYF. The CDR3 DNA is TGCGCCAGCAGCTTGGTGGCGGGGTTTCAAGAGACCCAGTACTTC.

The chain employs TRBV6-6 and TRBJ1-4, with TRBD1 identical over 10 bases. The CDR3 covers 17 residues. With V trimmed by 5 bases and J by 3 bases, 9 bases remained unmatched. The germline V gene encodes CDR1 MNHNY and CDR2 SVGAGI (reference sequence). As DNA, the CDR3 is TGTGCCAGCAGTCCCGGGACAGGGGCCGGGGCTAATGAAAAACTGTTTTTT. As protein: CASSPGTGAGANEKLFF.

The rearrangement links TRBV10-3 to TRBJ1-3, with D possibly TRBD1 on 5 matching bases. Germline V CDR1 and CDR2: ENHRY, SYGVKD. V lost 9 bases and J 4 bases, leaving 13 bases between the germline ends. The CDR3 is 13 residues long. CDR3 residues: CAMSGRGGNTIYF. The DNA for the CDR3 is TGTGCCATGTCAGGGCGCGGAGGAAACACCATATATTTT.

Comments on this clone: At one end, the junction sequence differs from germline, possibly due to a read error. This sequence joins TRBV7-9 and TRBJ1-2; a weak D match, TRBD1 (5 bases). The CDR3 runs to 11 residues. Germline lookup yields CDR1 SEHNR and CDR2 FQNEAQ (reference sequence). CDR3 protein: CASSLGLWTNF. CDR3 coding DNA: TGTGCCAGCAGCTTAGGACTGTGGACAAACTTC.

In DNA, the CDR3 is TGTGCCAGTAGTCTAAGGGGGACAGATACGCAGTATTTT. Translating it yields CASSLRGTDTQYF. The genes are TRBV19 and TRBJ2-3; D perhaps matches TRBD1 (6 bases). The CDR3 covers 13 residues. V lost 5 bases and J 3 bases, leaving 9 bases between the germline ends. Germline CDR1 LNHDA, CDR2 SQIVND (reference sequence).

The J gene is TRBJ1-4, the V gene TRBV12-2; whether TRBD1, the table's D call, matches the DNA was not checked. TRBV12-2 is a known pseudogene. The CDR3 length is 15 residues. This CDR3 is CASRLAGTEDEKLFF. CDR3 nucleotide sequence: TGTGCAAGTCGCTTAGCCGGGACAGAGGACGAAAAACTGTTTTTT.

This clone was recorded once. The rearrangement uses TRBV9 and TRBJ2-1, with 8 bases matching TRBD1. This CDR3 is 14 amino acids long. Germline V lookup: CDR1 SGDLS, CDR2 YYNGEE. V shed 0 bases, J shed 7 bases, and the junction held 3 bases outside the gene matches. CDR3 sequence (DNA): TGTGCCAGCAGCGTAGGAGGACAGGGTAATGAGCAGTTCTTC. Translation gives CASSVGGQGNEQFF.

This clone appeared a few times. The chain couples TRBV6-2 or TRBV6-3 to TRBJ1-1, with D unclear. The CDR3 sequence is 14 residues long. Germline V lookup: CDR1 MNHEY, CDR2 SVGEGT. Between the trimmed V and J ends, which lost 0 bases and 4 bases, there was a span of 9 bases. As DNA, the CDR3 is TGTGCCAGCAGTTACTCATCGGGGAGCACTGAAGCTTTCTTT. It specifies CASSYSSGSTEAFF.

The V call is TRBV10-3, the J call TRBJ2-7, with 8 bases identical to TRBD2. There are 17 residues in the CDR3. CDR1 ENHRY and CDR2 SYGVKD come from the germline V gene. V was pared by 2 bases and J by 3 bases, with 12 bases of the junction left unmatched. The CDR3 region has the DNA TGTGCCATCAGTGAGACTTACGCCGGGACTAGGGTCTACGAGCAGTACTTC. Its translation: CAISETYAGTRVYEQYF.

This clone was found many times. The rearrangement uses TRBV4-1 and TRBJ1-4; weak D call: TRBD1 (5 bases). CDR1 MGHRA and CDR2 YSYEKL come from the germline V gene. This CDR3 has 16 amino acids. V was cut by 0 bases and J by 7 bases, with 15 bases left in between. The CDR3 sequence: CASSQEVGGRAEKLFF. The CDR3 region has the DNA TGCGCCAGCAGCCAAGAAGTGGGGGGGAGGGCTGAAAAACTGTTTTTT.

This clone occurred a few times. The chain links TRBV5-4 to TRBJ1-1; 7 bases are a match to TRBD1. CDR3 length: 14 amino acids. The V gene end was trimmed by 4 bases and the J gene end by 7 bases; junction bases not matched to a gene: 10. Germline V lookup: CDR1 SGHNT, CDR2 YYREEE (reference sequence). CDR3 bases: TGTGCCAGCAGCGGAAGGGGGCTGGGTGGTGAAGCTTTCTTT. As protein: CASSGRGLGGEAFF.

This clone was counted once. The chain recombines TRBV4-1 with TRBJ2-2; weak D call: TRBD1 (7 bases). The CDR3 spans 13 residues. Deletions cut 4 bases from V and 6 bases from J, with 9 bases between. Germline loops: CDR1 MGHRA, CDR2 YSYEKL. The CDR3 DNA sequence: TGCGCCAGCAGCCCAGGGGGGCCCGGGGAGCTGTTTTTT. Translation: CASSPGGPGELFF.

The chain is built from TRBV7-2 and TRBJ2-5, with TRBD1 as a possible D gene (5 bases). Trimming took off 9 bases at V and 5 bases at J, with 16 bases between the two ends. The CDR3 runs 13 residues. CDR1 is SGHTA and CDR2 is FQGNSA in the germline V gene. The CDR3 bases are TGTGCCAGTCACGCAGGGCGACTGGAGACCCAGTACTTC. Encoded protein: CASHAGRLETQYF. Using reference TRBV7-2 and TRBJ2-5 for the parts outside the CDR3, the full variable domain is GAGVSQSPSNKVTEKGKDVELRCDPISGHTALYWYRQSLGQGLEFLIYFQGNSAPDKSGLPSDRFSAERTGGSVSTLTIQRTQQEDSAVYLCASHAGRLETQYFGPGTRLLVL.

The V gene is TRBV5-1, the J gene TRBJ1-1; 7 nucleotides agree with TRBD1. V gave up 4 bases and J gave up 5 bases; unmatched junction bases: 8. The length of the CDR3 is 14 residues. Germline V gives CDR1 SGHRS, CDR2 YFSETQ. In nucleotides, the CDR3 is TGCGCCAGCAGCCCGGGACAGAGGGGGACTGAAGCTTTCTTT. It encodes CASSPGQRGTEAFF.

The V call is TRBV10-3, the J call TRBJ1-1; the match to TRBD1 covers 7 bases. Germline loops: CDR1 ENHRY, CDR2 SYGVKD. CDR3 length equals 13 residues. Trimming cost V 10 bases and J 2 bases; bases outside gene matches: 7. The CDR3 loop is CATRGDSNTEAFF. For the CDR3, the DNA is TGTGCCACCCGAGGGGACAGCAACACTGAAGCTTTCTTT.

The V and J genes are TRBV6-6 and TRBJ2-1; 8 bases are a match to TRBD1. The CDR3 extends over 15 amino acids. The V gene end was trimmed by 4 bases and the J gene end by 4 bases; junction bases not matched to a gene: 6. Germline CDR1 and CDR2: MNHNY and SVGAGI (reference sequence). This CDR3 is CASSLTGQEYNEQFF. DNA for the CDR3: TGTGCCAGCAGTTTAACGGGACAGGAGTACAATGAGCAGTTCTTC.

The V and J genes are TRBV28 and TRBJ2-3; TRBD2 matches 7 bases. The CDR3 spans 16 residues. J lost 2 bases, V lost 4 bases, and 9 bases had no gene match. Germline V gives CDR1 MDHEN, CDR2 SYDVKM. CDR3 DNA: TGTGCCAGCAGTTCCACCGGGGGAGGGTCCACAGATACGCAGTATTTT. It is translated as CASSSTGGGSTDTQYF.

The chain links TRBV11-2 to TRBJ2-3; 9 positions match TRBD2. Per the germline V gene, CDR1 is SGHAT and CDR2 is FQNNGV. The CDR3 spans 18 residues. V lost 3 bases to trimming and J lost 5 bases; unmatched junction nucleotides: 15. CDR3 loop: CASSFPSSSGVVGDTQYF. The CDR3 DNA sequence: TGTGCCAGCAGCTTTCCATCATCTAGCGGGGTAGTCGGAGATACGCAGTATTTT.

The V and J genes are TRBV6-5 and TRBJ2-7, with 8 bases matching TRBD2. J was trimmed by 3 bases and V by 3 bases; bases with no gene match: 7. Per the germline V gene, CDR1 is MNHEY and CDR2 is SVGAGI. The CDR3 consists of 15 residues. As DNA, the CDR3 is TGTGCCAGCAGTTATGAGCGGGGGAGAAGCTACGAGCAGTACTTC. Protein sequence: CASSYERGRSYEQYF.

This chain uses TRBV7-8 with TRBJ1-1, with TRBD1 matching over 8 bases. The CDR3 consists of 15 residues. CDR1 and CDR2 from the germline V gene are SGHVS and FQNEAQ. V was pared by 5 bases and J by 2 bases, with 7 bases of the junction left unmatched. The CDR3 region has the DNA TGTGCCAGCAGCCTACAGGGGGGAATCAACACTGAAGCTTTCTTT. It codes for CASSLQGGINTEAFF.

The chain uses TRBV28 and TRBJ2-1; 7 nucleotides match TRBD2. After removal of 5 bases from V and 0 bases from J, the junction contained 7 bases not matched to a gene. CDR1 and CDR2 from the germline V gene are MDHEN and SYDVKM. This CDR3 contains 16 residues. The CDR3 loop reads CASSLIRDYSYNEQFF. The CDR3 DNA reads TGTGCCAGCAGTCTAATCCGGGACTACTCCTACAATGAGCAGTTCTTC.

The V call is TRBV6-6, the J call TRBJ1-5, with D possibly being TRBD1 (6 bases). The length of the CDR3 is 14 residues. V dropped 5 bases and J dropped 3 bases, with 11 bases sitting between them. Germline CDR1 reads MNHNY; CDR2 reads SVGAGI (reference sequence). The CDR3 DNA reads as TGTGCCAGCAGTGACGGACAGACCAATCAGCCCCAGCATTTT. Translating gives CASSDGQTNQPQHF.

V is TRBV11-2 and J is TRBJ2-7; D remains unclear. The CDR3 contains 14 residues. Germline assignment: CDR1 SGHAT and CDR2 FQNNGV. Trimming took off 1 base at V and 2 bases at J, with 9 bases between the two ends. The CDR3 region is CASSLVREPYEQYF. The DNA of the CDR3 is TGTGCCAGCAGCTTAGTCCGAGAGCCCTACGAGCAGTACTTC.